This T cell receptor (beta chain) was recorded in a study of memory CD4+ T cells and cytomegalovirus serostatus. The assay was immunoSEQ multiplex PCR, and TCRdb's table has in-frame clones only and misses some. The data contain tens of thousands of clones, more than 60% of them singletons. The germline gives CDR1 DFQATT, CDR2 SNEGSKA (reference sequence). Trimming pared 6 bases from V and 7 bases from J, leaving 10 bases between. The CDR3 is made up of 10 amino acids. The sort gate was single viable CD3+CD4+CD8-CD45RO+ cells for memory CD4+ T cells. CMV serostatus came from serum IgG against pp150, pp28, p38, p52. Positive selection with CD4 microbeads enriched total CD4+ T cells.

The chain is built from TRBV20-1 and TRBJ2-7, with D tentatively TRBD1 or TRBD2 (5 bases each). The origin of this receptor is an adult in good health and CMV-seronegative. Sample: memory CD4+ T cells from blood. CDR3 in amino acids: CSAGAWEQYF. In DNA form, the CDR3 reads TGCAGTGCCGGGGCTTGGGAGCAGTACTTC.